The present T cell receptor (beta chain) was sequenced within a study of identifying expanded T cells in peripheral blood. Measured with immunoSEQ multiplex PCR; TCRdb has only the in-frame clones, and not every one. Of 100,000 to 150,000 clones listed, roughly 90% are singletons. Collection occurred without any documented infections or immune events in donors. About this clone: Its antigen is unidentified.

V shed 3 bases and J shed 4 bases, with 5 bases lying between them. Germline CDR1 reads SGHTA; CDR2 reads FQGNSA. CDR3 size: 12 residues. Study findings and constraints: Differentially abundant clones: 0.95 to 1.5 between replicates, just under 17 at 2 to 3 weeks, 19 to 20 at four. Across healthy donors, higher total template counts meant significantly greater roughly two-week count variance.

The sequenced material came from blood. V gene TRBV7-2 combines with J gene TRBJ2-3; D may match TRBD1 or TRBD2 (5 bases each). This sequence was found in a person aged 18 to 75 in good health. The CDR3 region has the DNA TGTGCCAGCAGCTTGGGGGCAGATACGCAGTATTTT. The encoded protein is CASSLGADTQYF.